These 26 T cell receptor beta chains share one sample of origin, sequenced in a study of blood T cell repertoires in COVID-19. Assay used: immunoSEQ multiplex PCR; TCRdb lists only in-frame clones, some missing. The table shows just under 80,000 clones, with just over 85% occurring only once. Sample: peripheral blood. Receptors originate from a human donor in a cohort sampled during active COVID-19.

J is TRBJ2-1 and V is TRBV28; TRBD2 matches 10 bases. Germline V gene sequence: CDR1 MDHEN, CDR2 SYDVKM. V was pared by 5 bases and J by 8 bases, with 21 bases of the junction left unmatched. The CDR3 runs 19 residues. CDR3 sequence reads: CASSRLGWLAGAVGYEQFF. Here the CDR3 DNA reads TGTGCCAGCAGTCGCCTTGGGTGGCTAGCGGGAGCCGTGGGTTATGAGCAGTTCTTC. The entire variable domain, with the rest obtained from reference TRBV28 and TRBJ2-1, is as follows: DVKVTQSSRYLVKRTGEKVFLECVQDMDHENMFWYRQDPGLGLRLIYFSYDVKMKEKGDIPEGYSVSREKKERFSLILESASTNQTSMYLCASSRLGWLAGAVGYEQFFGPGTRLTVL.

The chain uses TRBV20-1 and TRBJ2-7; D remains ambiguous. This CDR3 has 11 residues. Trimming removed 7 bases at V and 3 bases at J, with 10 bases between. Per the germline V gene, CDR1 is DFQATT and CDR2 is SNEGSKA (reference sequence). CDR3 bases: TGCAGTGTATTCTCTTTCTACGAGCAGTACTTC. Encoded protein: CSVFSFYEQYF.

The chain couples TRBV11-1 to TRBJ2-5; D is perhaps TRBD1 (6 bases). Germline CDR1 reads SGHAT; CDR2 reads FQDESV (reference sequence). This CDR3 comprises 14 residues. The ends were cut back, 5 bases at V and 2 bases at J, with 12 bases in the middle. CDR3 bases: TGTGCCAGCAGCGAGGGGGTCGGGCAAGAGACCCAGTACTTC. Translating gives CASSEGVGQETQYF.

This sequence joins TRBV5-8 and TRBJ1-5, with 9 bases aligning to TRBD1. V shed 4 bases and J 5 bases; nucleotides not matched to a gene: 4. CDR3 length equals 14 residues. The germline V gene has CDR1 SGHTS and CDR2 YDEGEE. The CDR3 coding sequence is TGTGCCAGCAGCCGGGGACAGGGCGATCAGCCCCAGCATTTT. It translates to CASSRGQGDQPQHF.

The chain employs TRBV5-6 and TRBJ2-5, with D maybe TRBD2 (6 bases). Trimming removed 2 bases from V and 1 base from J, with 9 bases in between. CDR1 SGHDT and CDR2 YYEEEE come from the germline V gene. The CDR3 is made up of 14 amino acids. The CDR3 reads CASSFGGLQETQYF. The DNA for the CDR3 is TGTGCCAGCAGCTTCGGGGGACTCCAAGAGACCCAGTACTTC.

The V and J genes are TRBV5-6 and TRBJ2-7; the match to TRBD2 covers 11 bases. Trimming took 4 bases from V and 2 from J; bases not matched to a gene: 17. The CDR3 is 19 residues long. The V gene's germline CDR1 is SGHDT and CDR2 YYEEEE. The CDR3 reads CASSIFDNLGTSGPYEQYF. The CDR3 DNA reads as TGTGCCAGCAGCATTTTCGACAACCTCGGGACTAGCGGACCCTACGAGCAGTACTTC.

The chain uses TRBV9 and TRBJ2-3; 14 bases are a match to TRBD2. This CDR3 comprises 20 residues. Germline V gene sequence: CDR1 SGDLS, CDR2 YYNGEE. With V trimmed by 3 bases and J by 2 bases, 14 bases remained unmatched. The CDR3 DNA reads TGTGCCAGCAGCGCACTTAAACCGGGACTAGCGGGAGTTTTCACAGATACGCAGTATTTT. Translating gives CASSALKPGLAGVFTDTQYF.

CDR3 sequence (DNA): TGTGCCAGCAGCCGGGACAGGGATCAGCCCCAGCATTTT. Its translation: CASSRDRDQPQHF. V and J are TRBV4-2 and TRBJ1-5, with 9 nucleotides matching TRBD1. V shed 4 bases, J shed 5 bases, and the junction held 0 bases outside the gene matches. The CDR3 extends over 13 amino acids. From germline, CDR1 is LGHNA and CDR2 YNFKEQ.

This chain uses TRBV14 with TRBJ1-2, with a weak D call TRBD1 (5 bases). The CDR3 totals 14 residues. Germline V gene data show CDR1 as SGHDN and CDR2 as FVKESK. Trimming removed 1 base at V and 7 bases at J, with 13 bases between. The CDR3 protein is CASSQGTTVGGYTF. The CDR3 DNA is TGTGCCAGCAGCCAAGGGACAACGGTCGGTGGCTACACCTTC.

The gene calls are TRBV27 and TRBJ2-2; no reliable D call. V lost 3 bases and J 1 base, leaving 6 bases between the germline ends. The CDR3 loop spans 14 amino acids. Germline V CDR1 and CDR2: MNHEY, SMNVEV (reference sequence). The CDR3 DNA reads TGTGCCAGCAGTTTTTACAAGAACACCGGGGAGCTGTTTTTT. Its translation is CASSFYKNTGELFF.

CDR3 region: CASTTTGIYSNQPQHF. Written as DNA, the CDR3 is TGTGCCAGTACCACGACAGGGATCTATAGCAATCAGCCCCAGCATTTT. V is TRBV19 and J is TRBJ1-5, with TRBD1 matching over 7 bases. The CDR3 covers 16 residues. Germline V gene lookup returns CDR1 LNHDA and CDR2 SQIVND (reference sequence). With 7 bases clipped from V and 0 bases from J, the junction kept 9 bases outside the gene matches.

This clone was detected only once. The chain combines TRBV20-1 with TRBJ2-5; D unresolved. Trimming pared 5 bases from V and 5 bases from J, leaving 9 bases between. The germline CDR1 and CDR2 sequences are DFQATT and SNEGSKA (reference sequence). This CDR3 spans 11 amino acids. For the CDR3, the DNA is TGCAGTGCTTACTCTAAGGAGACCCAGTACTTC. Its protein is CSAYSKETQYF.

The chain is built from TRBV23-1 and TRBJ1-4; a weak D match, TRBD1 (5 bases). TRBV23-1 falls under the ORF class, with uncertain function. V was clipped by 3 bases and J by 7 bases, with 21 bases between them. There are 17 residues in the CDR3. The CDR3 reads CASSHRLSGDQGEKLFF. CDR3 sequence (DNA): TGCGCCAGCAGTCATCGCTTAAGTGGAGACCAGGGTGAAAAACTGTTTTTT.

J is TRBJ2-3 and V is TRBV11-1; D is unclear. The CDR3 length is 11 residues. Germline CDR1 is SGHAT and CDR2 is FQDESV (reference sequence). V lost 4 bases to trimming and J lost 6 bases, with 5 bases between them. The CDR3 reads CASSSLDTQYF. Written as DNA, the CDR3 is TGTGCCAGCAGCTCACTTGATACGCAGTATTTT.

The chain is built from TRBV4-2 and TRBJ2-7, with 7 bases that match TRBD1. V shed 4 bases and J 3 bases; nucleotides not matched to a gene: 3. The CDR3 extends over 13 amino acids. CDR1 LGHNA and CDR2 YNFKEQ come from the germline V gene. The CDR3 coding sequence is TGTGCCAGCAGCCCGACAGGGAACTACGAGCAGTACTTC. This codes for CASSPTGNYEQYF.

The V gene is TRBV19, the J gene TRBJ2-1; TRBD2 matches at 11 bases. The germline gives CDR1 LNHDA, CDR2 SQIVND (reference sequence). This CDR3 has 14 residues. After removal of 5 bases from V and 6 bases from J, the junction contained 3 bases not matched to a gene. The CDR3 sequence: CASSAGTSGNEQFF. The CDR3 DNA reads as TGTGCCAGTAGTGCCGGGACTAGCGGCAATGAGCAGTTCTTC.

V gene TRBV28 combines with J gene TRBJ2-3, with 10 bases lining up with TRBD1. Germline assignment: CDR1 MDHEN and CDR2 SYDVKM. The ends lost 4 bases at V and 1 base at J; junction bases unmatched: 2. This CDR3 is 15 amino acids long. This CDR3 is CASSSGTGGTDTQYF. The CDR3 nucleotides are TGTGCCAGCAGTTCCGGGACAGGGGGCACAGATACGCAGTATTTT.

The CDR3 is CASSYSGLRAETQYF. The CDR3 region has the DNA TGTGCCAGCAGTTACTCCGGCCTTAGAGCGGAGACCCAGTACTTC. V gene TRBV6-2 or TRBV6-3 combines with J gene TRBJ2-5, with D unresolved. The CDR3 has 15 amino acids. Germline V gives CDR1 MNHEY, CDR2 SVGEGT. The V end was cut by 0 bases, the J end by 5 bases, with 13 bases between.

This clone has a single count. V and J are TRBV24-1 and TRBJ2-1; 12 bases are a match to TRBD2. Germline V gene data show CDR1 as KGHDR and CDR2 as SFDVKD. The CDR3 has 15 residues. V lost 7 bases and J lost 4; bases outside the gene matches: 4. CDR3 coding DNA: TGTGCCACCAGCCTGGGACTAGCGGGTTACAATGAGCAGTTCTTC. It is translated as CATSLGLAGYNEQFF.

V and J are TRBV18 and TRBJ1-2; 8 bases line up with TRBD1. J gave up 7 bases and V 5 bases, and 9 bases lay outside the gene matches. The CDR3 has 14 amino acids. Germline CDR1 reads KGHSH; CDR2 reads LQKENI. CDR3 DNA: TGTGCCAGCTCAGACTCGACAGGGGCAAGTGGCTACACCTTC. It yields the protein CASSDSTGASGYTF.

This rearrangement joins TRBV27 to TRBJ1-4; 7 nucleotides align to TRBD1. Looked up from germline, CDR1 is MNHEY and CDR2 is SMNVEV (reference sequence). The V segment lost 8 bases and the J segment 2 bases; nucleotides outside the gene matches: 11. There are 16 residues in the CDR3. The CDR3 loop reads CASRRQGGWTNEKLFF. CDR3 coding DNA: TGTGCCAGCCGAAGACAGGGTGGGTGGACTAATGAAAAACTGTTTTTT.

This clone was recorded only once. V usage is TRBV7-2 and J usage is TRBJ1-6; D remains unclear. V was shortened by 6 bases and J by 13 bases, with 16 bases between the two germline ends. CDR3 size: 13 residues. CDR1 and CDR2 from the germline V gene are SGHTA and FQGNSA. CDR3 sequence: CASRSRAHPPLHF. CDR3 nucleotides: TGTGCCAGCAGATCACGAGCCCACCCCCCCCTCCACTTT.

The V call is TRBV19, the J call TRBJ2-1, with TRBD2 matching 13 bases. CDR1 LNHDA and CDR2 SQIVND come from the germline V gene (reference sequence). With V trimmed by 5 bases and J by 9 bases, 7 bases remained unmatched. This CDR3 is 15 amino acids long. The CDR3 region is CASSARTSGSLEQFF. The CDR3 region has the DNA TGTGCCAGTAGTGCCAGGACTAGCGGGAGTCTTGAGCAGTTCTTC.

The chain has TRBV5-1 and TRBJ2-1; D is unclear. Trimming took 2 bases from V and 0 from J, leaving 6 bases between them. The V gene's germline CDR1 is SGHRS and CDR2 YFSETQ. The CDR3 length is 14 residues. The CDR3 coding sequence is TGCGCCAGCAGCTTCACCGGCTCCTACAATGAGCAGTTCTTC. Its protein is CASSFTGSYNEQFF.

The rearrangement joins TRBV2 to TRBJ2-1; 8 bases are a match to TRBD2. The germline V gene has CDR1 SNHLY and CDR2 FYNNEI. J gave up 0 bases and V 7 bases, and 5 bases lay outside the gene matches. The CDR3 is 15 residues long. CDR3 residues: CASTAGTSSYNEQFF. The CDR3 DNA reads TGTGCCAGCACCGCCGGGACTAGCTCCTACAATGAGCAGTTCTTC. The whole variable domain, remainder taken from reference TRBV2 and TRBJ2-1, is EPEVTQTPSHQVTQMGQEVILRCVPISNHLYFYWYRQILGQKVEFLVSFYNNEISEKSEIFDDQFSVERPDGSNFTLKIRSTKLEDSAMYFCASTAGTSSYNEQFFGPGTRLTVL.

The V gene is TRBV4-3, the J gene TRBJ2-2, with D possibly TRBD2 on 6 matching bases. V lost 4 bases and J lost 6, with 9 bases in between. The length of the CDR3 is 13 residues. Looked up from germline, CDR1 is LGHNA and CDR2 is YSLEER. CDR3 sequence (DNA): TGCGCCAGCAGCCGACTAGAGGCCGGGGAGCTGTTTTTT. Translating it yields CASSRLEAGELFF.